The 30 T cell receptor beta chains below all came from one sample that was sequenced in a study of blood T cell repertoires in COVID-19. Data came from immunoSEQ multiplex PCR; TCRdb stores just in-frame clones and leaves some out. The table has about 90,000 clones, approximately 86% seen once. Sequencing input: peripheral blood. The receptor set was obtained from a man aged 80 or over with active or convalescent COVID-19.

The chain is built from TRBV5-1 and TRBJ1-4; D is undetermined. This CDR3 is 16 amino acids long. The V and J ends lost 1 base and 6 bases respectively, with 16 bases between them. Germline values: CDR1 SGHRS, CDR2 YFSETQ. The DNA of the CDR3 is TGCGCCAGCAGCTTGACTGGGCCAGATTTGGATGAAAAACTGTTTTTT. This translates into CASSLTGPDLDEKLFF.

The chain recombines TRBV7-9 with TRBJ2-5; D is undetermined. In germline, CDR1 is SEHNR, CDR2 FQNEAQ (reference sequence). V shed 1 base and J shed 6 bases, with 6 bases lying between them. The length of the CDR3 is 12 residues. The CDR3 region has the DNA TGTGCCAGCAGCTTAGTCTCCCAGACCCAGTACTTC. It encodes CASSLVSQTQYF.

Only a few counts were recorded for this clone. The chain employs TRBV4-2 and TRBJ1-2; 7 bases align to TRBD1. Unmatched junction bases numbered 8, after V lost 3 bases and J lost 7 bases. The CDR3 has 14 amino acids. The germline V gene encodes CDR1 LGHNA and CDR2 YNFKEQ. The CDR3 spells CASSQRQGEGGYTF. The CDR3, as DNA: TGTGCCAGCAGCCAGAGACAGGGCGAGGGTGGCTACACCTTC.

V is TRBV29-1 and J is TRBJ2-5, with D possibly TRBD2 on 5 matching bases. Germline V gives CDR1 SQVTM, CDR2 ANQGSEA. V shed 4 bases and J shed 0 bases, with 12 bases lying between them. The CDR3 is 14 amino acids. CDR3 in amino acids: CSVATTTNQETQYF. The CDR3 DNA sequence: TGCAGCGTTGCGACTACAACGAACCAAGAGACCCAGTACTTC.

The chain combines TRBV19 with TRBJ2-5; 12 bases line up with TRBD2. V trimming: 1 base; J trimming: 4 bases; junction bases outside the gene matches: 10. The CDR3 spans 18 residues. The germline V gene has CDR1 LNHDA and CDR2 SQIVND (reference sequence). CDR3 DNA sequence: TGTGCCAGTAGTATAGGACTAGCGGGAGACATATACGGAGAGACCCAGTACTTC. This sequence encodes CASSIGLAGDIYGETQYF.

The chain carries TRBV10-2 and TRBJ1-5; unclear D gene. The CDR3 has 13 residues. V gave up 4 bases and J gave up 6 bases, with 10 bases separating them. Germline CDR1 WSHSY, CDR2 SAAADI. The CDR3 bases are TGCGCCAGCAGTGCGCCAGGTGGTCAGCCCCAGCATTTT. The encoded protein is CASSAPGGQPQHF.

The CDR3 here is CSASPTPGQGGFSEQFF. The CDR3, as DNA: TGCAGTGCTAGTCCTACACCGGGACAGGGGGGGTTTAGTGAGCAGTTCTTC. J is TRBJ2-1 and V is TRBV20-1; 11 bases agree with TRBD1. Per germline, CDR1 DFQATT and CDR2 SNEGSKA (reference sequence). V was clipped by 3 bases and J by 9 bases; unmatched bases: 16. The CDR3 totals 17 residues.

The chain joins TRBV5-4 to TRBJ2-7; TRBD2 matches at 7 bases. The CDR3 covers 14 residues. Germline loops: CDR1 SGHNT, CDR2 YYREEE (reference sequence). The V gene end was trimmed by 1 base and the J gene end by 2 bases; junction bases not matched to a gene: 3. The CDR3 sequence is CASSLTSVPYEQYF. CDR3 coding DNA: TGTGCCAGCAGCTTGACTAGCGTTCCCTACGAGCAGTACTTC.

This chain connects TRBV19 to TRBJ1-1, with D possibly being TRBD1 (6 bases). Germline V gene lookup returns CDR1 LNHDA and CDR2 SQIVND (reference sequence). V was cut by 7 bases and J by 7 bases, with 19 bases left in between. The CDR3 consists of 14 residues. The CDR3 coding sequence is TGTGCCAGTACGGGCAGGGGCCCCTCTGGTGAAGCTTTCTTT. This encodes CASTGRGPSGEAFF. Full variable domain (missing parts from reference TRBV19 and TRBJ1-1): DGGITQSPKYLFRKEGQNVTLSCEQNLNHDAMYWYRQDPGQGLRLIYYSQIVNDFQKGDIAEGYSVSREKKESFPLTVTSAQKNPTAFYLCASTGRGPSGEAFFGQGTRLTVV.

This clone was detected a few times. The chain recombines TRBV18 with TRBJ1-3, with 7 bases matching TRBD1. CDR3 size: 15 residues. Germline trimming cut 4 bases from V and 4 bases from J; bases unmatched to any gene: 7. Germline lookup yields CDR1 KGHSH and CDR2 LQKENI. Here the CDR3 reads CASSHYRDRGNTIYF. CDR3 coding DNA: TGTGCCAGCTCACATTACCGGGACAGAGGAAACACCATATATTTT.

DNA of the CDR3: TGTGCCAGCAGCTTAACTGGACAGGGCTACGGCTACACCTTC. Translating it yields CASSLTGQGYGYTF. This chain links TRBV7-2 with TRBJ1-2; 8 nucleotides align to TRBD1. Germline CDR1 SGHTA, CDR2 FQGNSA. The CDR3 is 14 residues long. After removal of 2 bases from V and 8 bases from J, the junction contained 7 bases not matched to a gene. The full variable domain, completed using reference TRBV7-2 and TRBJ1-2, is GAGVSQSPSNKVTEKGKDVELRCDPISGHTALYWYRQSLGQGLEFLIYFQGNSAPDKSGLPSDRFSAERTGGSVSTLTIQRTQQEDSAVYLCASSLTGQGYGYTFGSGTRLTVV.

The rearrangement uses TRBV5-1 and TRBJ1-1, with 11 bases fitting TRBD1. The V gene's germline CDR1 is SGHRS and CDR2 YFSETQ. The V segment lost 0 bases and the J segment 1 base; nucleotides outside the gene matches: 8. The CDR3 has 18 residues. The CDR3 sequence: CASSLGTGGGSRNTEAFF. The DNA for the CDR3 is TGCGCCAGCAGCTTGGGGACAGGGGGCGGATCGAGGAACACTGAAGCTTTCTTT.

This clone showed up just once. The genes are TRBV14 and TRBJ2-7, with 12 bases that match TRBD2. Germline loops: CDR1 SGHDN, CDR2 FVKESK. V was clipped by 1 base and J by 4 bases; unmatched bases: 14. This CDR3 contains 19 residues. CDR3 region: CASSQGSPSGRAFIYEQYF. The CDR3 coding sequence is TGTGCCAGCAGCCAAGGCTCCCCTAGCGGGAGGGCCTTCATATACGAGCAGTACTTC.

This clone has only a few counts. This rearrangement joins TRBV2 to TRBJ2-1; 10 bases align to TRBD2. The CDR3 covers 14 residues. Looked up from germline, CDR1 is SNHLY and CDR2 is FYNNEI. Trimming removed 7 bases from V and 7 bases from J; junction bases left unmatched: 7. In DNA, the CDR3 is TGTGCCAGCACCGCGACTAGCGGGCTTAATGAGCAGTTCTTC. Protein: CASTATSGLNEQFF.

This clone was observed a few times. The chain employs TRBV5-1 and TRBJ1-1, with D tentatively TRBD1 (6 bases). CDR1 SGHRS and CDR2 YFSETQ come from the germline V gene. V lost 5 bases to trimming and J lost 2 bases, with 19 bases between them. The CDR3 runs 16 residues. The CDR3, as DNA: TGCGCCAGCAGTCGCCCTAACCCAGGGGCAAACACTGAAGCTTTCTTT. It translates to CASSRPNPGANTEAFF.

This chain uses TRBV27 with TRBJ2-3, with TRBD2 matching 10 bases. Germline V CDR1 and CDR2: MNHEY, SMNVEV (reference sequence). With V trimmed by 5 bases and J by 1 base, 3 bases remained unmatched. The CDR3 loop spans 15 amino acids. CDR3 in amino acids: CASSLSGRGTDTQYF. The CDR3 nucleotides are TGTGCCAGCAGTCTCAGCGGGAGGGGCACAGATACGCAGTATTTT.

This rearrangement joins TRBV5-1 to TRBJ1-1; D not certain. Germline V gene sequence: CDR1 SGHRS, CDR2 YFSETQ. V dropped 5 bases and J dropped 2 bases, with 7 bases sitting between them. The CDR3 sequence is 12 residues long. The CDR3 is CASRTSNTEAFF. In DNA form, the CDR3 reads TGCGCCAGCAGGACATCTAACACTGAAGCTTTCTTT.

The CDR3 here is CASSQTGGPTDTQYF. In DNA, the CDR3 is TGTGCCAGCAGTCAAACGGGGGGGCCAACAGATACGCAGTATTTT. The rearrangement links TRBV27 to TRBJ2-3; TRBD2 matches 8 bases. Germline lookup yields CDR1 MNHEY and CDR2 SMNVEV (reference sequence). The CDR3 is 15 amino acids. The ends lost 5 bases at V and 3 bases at J; junction bases unmatched: 7.

The rearrangement links TRBV27 to TRBJ2-2; D may be TRBD1 (7 bases). V shed 6 bases and J shed 6 bases, with 17 bases lying between them. The length of the CDR3 is 15 residues. Germline V CDR1 and CDR2: MNHEY, SMNVEV (reference sequence). CDR3 in DNA: TGTGCCAGCAGCCCTGGAGGGGGCCGTCCCGGGGAGCTGTTTTTT. It yields the protein CASSPGGGRPGELFF.

This clone was recorded only once. The gene calls are TRBV6-5 and TRBJ1-1; D is ambiguous. Germline CDR1 reads MNHEY; CDR2 reads SVGAGI. The V gene lost 2 bases and the J gene lost 4 bases, with 11 bases spanning the gap. This CDR3 has 14 amino acids. This chain's CDR3 is CASSYRGLFTEAFF. In DNA, the CDR3 is TGTGCCAGCAGTTACCGAGGGTTGTTCACTGAAGCTTTCTTT.

V and J are TRBV6-6 and TRBJ2-5; D gene unclear. Germline V gives CDR1 MNHNY, CDR2 SVGAGI (reference sequence). The CDR3 totals 12 residues. The ends were cut back, 5 bases at V and 4 bases at J, with 8 bases in the middle. The CDR3 sequence is CASSIRGETQYF. DNA of the CDR3: TGTGCCAGCAGTATCCGAGGAGAGACCCAGTACTTC.

CDR3 nucleotide sequence: TGTGCCAGCAGCCCTCATTTTGCGGCAGGGGGCTATGAGCAGTTCTTC. Protein product: CASSPHFAAGGYEQFF. The chain couples TRBV7-2 to TRBJ2-1; 8 bases map to TRBD1. The V gene end was trimmed by 5 bases and the J gene end by 8 bases; junction bases not matched to a gene: 14. This CDR3 has 16 residues. CDR1 is SGHTA and CDR2 is FQGNSA in the germline V gene. Complete variable domain (other parts from reference TRBV7-2 and TRBJ2-1): GAGVSQSPSNKVTEKGKDVELRCDPISGHTALYWYRQSLGQGLEFLIYFQGNSAPDKSGLPSDRFSAERTGGSVSTLTIQRTQQEDSAVYLCASSPHFAAGGYEQFFGPGTRLTVL.

The chain has TRBV5-1 and TRBJ2-2; 9 nucleotides agree with TRBD1. V lost 2 bases and J lost 0; bases outside the gene matches: 5. CDR1 and CDR2 from the germline V gene are SGHRS and YFSETQ. This CDR3 spans 17 amino acids. CDR3: CASSLTGTGSNTGELFF. DNA for the CDR3: TGCGCCAGCAGCTTAACCGGGACAGGGTCGAACACCGGGGAGCTGTTTTTT. Full variable domain (rest looked up from reference TRBV5-1 and TRBJ2-2): KAGVTQTPRYLIKTRGQQVTLSCSPISGHRSVSWYQQTPGQGLQFLFEYFSETQRNKGNFPGRFSGRQFSNSRSEMNVSTLELGDSALYLCASSLTGTGSNTGELFFGEGSRLTVL.

The chain is built from TRBV6-2 or TRBV6-3 and TRBJ2-7, with D possibly being TRBD2 (5 bases). This CDR3 has 18 amino acids. Trimming pared 2 bases from V and 4 bases from J, leaving 24 bases between. Per the germline V gene, CDR1 is MNHEY and CDR2 is SVGEGT. This chain's CDR3 is CASSYTPQLSGPWYEQYF. CDR3 coding DNA: TGTGCCAGCAGTTACACCCCTCAGCTGAGCGGACCATGGTACGAGCAGTACTTC.

In this sample, this clone turned up once. The V call is TRBV28, the J call TRBJ1-2; maybe TRBD1 (5 bases). V lost 3 bases, J lost 3 bases, and 8 bases lay in between. Germline V CDR1 and CDR2: MDHEN, SYDVKM. The CDR3 sequence is 13 residues long. CDR3 nucleotide sequence: TGTGCCAGCAGTTTGGGGCTGGACTATGGCTACACCTTC. Translated: CASSLGLDYGYTF.

V and J are TRBV28 and TRBJ2-7; D might be TRBD2 (6 bases). V was clipped by 3 bases and J by 6 bases, with 18 bases between them. The CDR3 sequence is 15 residues long. The V gene's germline CDR1 is MDHEN and CDR2 SYDVKM. CDR3 sequence reads: CASSLNPGVYSEQYF. The DNA of the CDR3 is TGTGCCAGCAGTTTGAATCCGGGAGTGTATTCCGAGCAGTACTTC.

CDR3 DNA sequence: TGTGCCAGCAGCTTAGATTCGGGGTGGGGGACCCAGTACTTC. Encoded protein: CASSLDSGWGTQYF. This chain connects TRBV11-2 to TRBJ2-5; tentative D call: TRBD2 (5 bases). CDR1 is SGHAT and CDR2 is FQNNGV in the germline V gene. CDR3 length: 14 residues. V was cut by 0 bases and J by 7 bases, with 12 bases left in between.

The chain links TRBV4-3 to TRBJ1-1; D unclear. This CDR3 comprises 12 residues. Germline values: CDR1 LGHNA, CDR2 YSLEER. Trimming shortened V by 3 bases and J by 8 bases, and 10 bases separated the two germline ends. CDR3 loop: CASSHPRGEAFF. DNA for the CDR3: TGCGCCAGCAGCCATCCGCGAGGAGAAGCTTTCTTT.

The gene calls are TRBV7-9 and TRBJ1-6, with 10 bases lining up with TRBD1. V shed 3 bases and J 10 bases; nucleotides not matched to a gene: 9. Germline CDR1 SEHNR, CDR2 FQNEAQ (reference sequence). This CDR3 spans 16 amino acids. The CDR3 here is CASSFTGGTGVSPLHF. The CDR3 DNA reads TGTGCCAGCAGCTTTACGGGGGGGACAGGGGTGTCACCCCTCCACTTT.

The chain is built from TRBV9 and TRBJ2-5; D possibly corresponds to TRBD1 (6 bases). CDR1 SGDLS and CDR2 YYNGEE come from the germline V gene. V lost 5 bases and J 4 bases, leaving 9 bases between the germline ends. This CDR3 is built from 12 residues. DNA for the CDR3: TGTGCCAGCAGGGGGGCGGGAGAGACCCAGTACTTC. Amino acids: CASRGAGETQYF. Together with reference TRBV9 and TRBJ2-5, the CDR3 gives the full variable domain: DSGVTQTPKHLITATGQRVTLRCSPRSGDLSVYWYQQSLDQGLQFLIQYYNGEERAKGNILERFSAQQFPDLHSELNLSSLELGDSALYFCASRGAGETQYFGPGTRLLVL.